Here is one T cell receptor (beta chain) with its context. The CDR3 spans 13 residues. Germline CDR1 reads MNHEY; CDR2 reads SVGEGT. Trimming took 2 bases from V and 5 from J, leaving 7 bases between them. Sequencing used immunoSEQ multiplex PCR; TCRdb keeps in-frame clones, though not all of them. The sample holds around 200,000 clones, 90% to 95% seen once. This record comes from a study of control samples from healthy donors and cancer patients. Sequencing used blood. The source of this sequence is a woman aged 25 to 39 in good health. The gene calls are TRBV6-2 or TRBV6-3 and TRBJ2-1; D is unclear. The CDR3 nucleotides read TGTGCCAGCAGTTACCCCGACCACAATGAGCAGTTCTTC. Translating it yields CASSYPDHNEQFF.